The subject of this entry is one TCR beta chain. Different DNA sequences within this sample yield the same CDR3. This sample was taken from a study of shared clonotypes between healthy human individuals. Authors' data handling: As immunoSEQ supplied junction-only sequences (without quality scores), filtering differed. TCRdb keeps only in-frame clones here, not all; method: immunoSEQ multiplex PCR. D and trimming were read from the DNA, whereas the V and J calls and clone size are those reported in that table. The table shows hundreds of thousands of clones, with more than 70% occurring only once. The germline V gene has CDR1 KGHSH and CDR2 LQKENI. V lost 2 bases to trimming and J lost 1 base, with 9 bases between them. The CDR3 loop spans 14 amino acids.

V is TRBV18 and J is TRBJ2-7; tentative D call: TRBD1 (6 bases). The specimen was PBMCs. The TCR comes from a woman aged 40 to 55 in good health. Some clones in this sample may be carry-over from other donors' samples. CDR3 loop: CASSPETGSYEQYF. In DNA, the CDR3 is TGTGCCAGCTCACCAGAGACAGGTTCCTACGAGCAGTACTTC.